A single sample gave rise to the 6 T cell receptor beta chains below, sequenced in a study of CD4+ T cells in melanoma. The protocol was immunoSEQ multiplex PCR, while the TCRdb copy is restricted to in-frame clones and leaves out a portion. Seen here are approximately 6,700 clones, around 67% observed once, and the top ten hold 20% to 25%. The sequenced sample consisted of cells from a culture (not recorded whether cultured in vitro). The receptors here all came from a human donor with melanoma.

This rearrangement joins TRBV19 to TRBJ2-2; 7 bases line up with TRBD2. After removal of 9 bases from V and 3 bases from J, the junction contained 7 bases not matched to a gene. The CDR3 is 14 residues long. In germline, CDR1 is LNHDA, CDR2 SQIVND (reference sequence). The CDR3 bases are TGTGCCAGCGAACTACTAGCGCACACCGGGGAGCTGTTTTTT. Translating it yields CASELLAHTGELFF.

About this clone: Other DNA variants within this sample encode the same CDR3. The rearrangement uses TRBV12-3 or TRBV12-4 and TRBJ1-5; D unclear. Trimming stripped 2 bases from V and 5 bases from J, with 7 bases between. CDR3 size: 13 residues. The CDR3 is CASSLLRDQPQHF. As DNA, the CDR3 is TGTGCCAGCAGTTTACTTAGGGATCAGCCCCAGCATTTT.

This chain joins TRBV7-9 and TRBJ1-4; D not certain. Germline CDR1 and CDR2: SEHNR and FQNEAQ (reference sequence). The CDR3 extends over 16 amino acids. V was trimmed by 4 bases and J by 5 bases, leaving 17 bases between them. CDR3 region: CASSSDWKQGNEKLFF. DNA of the CDR3: TGTGCCAGCAGCTCGGACTGGAAACAAGGGAATGAAAAACTGTTTTTT.

The chain carries TRBV6-1 and TRBJ1-3; D unresolved. This CDR3 comprises 14 residues. Germline loops: CDR1 MNHNS, CDR2 SASEGT. V dropped 1 base and J dropped 0 bases, with 4 bases sitting between them. CDR3 amino acids: CASSEGPSGNTIYF. CDR3 sequence (DNA): TGTGCCAGCAGTGAAGGGCCCTCTGGAAACACCATATATTTT.

The V gene is TRBV30, the J gene TRBJ2-1; 7 bases line up with TRBD1. CDR1 is GTSNPN and CDR2 is SVGIG in the germline V gene (reference sequence). The trim removed 5 bases at V and 4 bases at J, leaving 2 bases unmatched. The length of the CDR3 is 12 residues. CDR3 nucleotides: TGTGCCTGGCAGGGACAGTACAATGAGCAGTTCTTC. Protein: CAWQGQYNEQFF.

The V call is TRBV29-1, the J call TRBJ2-1; 13 positions agree with TRBD2. Germline CDR1 and CDR2: SQVTM and ANQGSEA. The ends lost 7 bases at V and 7 bases at J; junction bases unmatched: 4. This CDR3 region has 13 residues. The CDR3 coding sequence is TGCAGCGCCGGGACTAGCGGGGTAAATGAGCAGTTCTTC. As protein: CSAGTSGVNEQFF.